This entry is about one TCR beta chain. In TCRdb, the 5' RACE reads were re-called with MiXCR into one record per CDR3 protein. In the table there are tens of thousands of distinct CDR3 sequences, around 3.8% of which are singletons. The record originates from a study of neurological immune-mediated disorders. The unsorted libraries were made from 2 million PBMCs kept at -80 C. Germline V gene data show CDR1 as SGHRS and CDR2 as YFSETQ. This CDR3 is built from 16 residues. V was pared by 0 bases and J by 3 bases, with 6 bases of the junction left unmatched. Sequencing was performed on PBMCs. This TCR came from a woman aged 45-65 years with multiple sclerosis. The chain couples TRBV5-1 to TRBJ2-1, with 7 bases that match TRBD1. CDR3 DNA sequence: TGCGCCAGCAGCTTGGACGCCGGGACAGACTACAATGAGCAGTTCTTC. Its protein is CASSLDAGTDYNEQFF.